This TCR beta chain was sequenced for a study of identical twins. Notes on the study in general: Conclusions were drawn cross-sectionally by statistical analysis, without following the same donors. Analyses of zero insertions could, in part, be confounded by invariant MAIT and iNKT cells.

MiXCR, applied by TCRdb to the 5' RACE reads, yields one record per CDR3 protein. The table lists about 730,000 distinct CDR3 sequences, around 20% of them singletons. This clonotype was counted a single time. No antigen is known for it. Germline V gives CDR1 DFQATT, CDR2 SNEGSKA (reference sequence). Trimming took 4 bases from V and 3 from J; bases not matched to a gene: 17. This CDR3 has 19 amino acids. These data were likewise used in another study, on T cells expressing NK-cell markers. That source reports: Obtained from sorted CD3+CD56+NKG2C+, CD3+CD56+NKG2C- and CD3+CD56-NKG2C+ T cells were the TCR beta repertoires. HCMV seropositivity marked seven of the eight sequenced donors; one was seronegative.

V and J are TRBV20-1 and TRBJ2-2, with 10 nucleotides matching TRBD2. This clonotype originated in a woman under 30 in good health. The specimen was PBMCs. CDR3 in amino acids: CSAMGQGRAGGPYTGELFF. As DNA, the CDR3 is TGCAGTGCTATGGGGCAGGGGAGAGCGGGAGGGCCCTACACCGGGGAGCTGTTTTTT.